The rows below give T cell receptor beta chains drawn from one sample of a study of T cell responses to AZD1222 COVID-19 vaccine. Libraries were prepared by immunoSEQ multiplex PCR; TCRdb keeps only in-frame clonotypes and omits some of them. Among 100,000 or so clones listed, 92% were seen once. Sample: peripheral blood, taken on day 0 of AZD1222 vaccination. All receptors derive from an adult in good health. CDR3s include the opening cysteine and the closing phenylalanine or tryptophan. Rows may omit the clone size; those that give it use once, few, many or a size class.

TRBV5-6 | . | CASSLASGYRYF
TRBV5-1 | . | CASSLRLAGGPRKTQYF
TRBV18 | . | CASSPLGLGVKTTEAFF
TRBV11-2 | . | CASSRSGRSDTQYF
TRBV11-2 | . | CASSPTAEGVSNQPQHF
TRBV2 | . | CASSEAPGGNNQPQHF
TRBV30 | . | CAWSPGTSDIQYF
TRBV2 | . | CASRLLQGAYNEQFF
TRBV2 | . | CASSDMGFGTEAFF
TRBV5-1 | . | CASSLEGATTQYF
TRBV6-4 | . | CASSERQGNNSPLHF
TRBV9 | . | CASSVAHEGVIRETQYF
TRBV20-1 | . | CSAKAGYEQYF
TRBV7-8 | few | CASRLRETGGSHSYEQYF
TRBV28 | . | CASSSLAQETQYF
TRBV14 | . | CASSQGLVVNEQFF
TRBV6-5 | . | CASSYSSGQGDYTF
TRBV6-5 | . | CASSYFPTNYGYTF
TRBV7-8 | . | CASSLFWRLGSGDTQYF
TRBV29-1 | . | CSVGTGTGREAFF
TRBV7-2 | . | CASSFLGLAGEEQYF
TRBV4-2 | few | CASSLRVTSGSYNEQFF
TRBV3-1/TRBV3-2 | . | CASSYITRDRLNQPQHF
TRBV27 | once | CATSGSYNEQFF
TRBV28 | . | CASSPLDRDLQPQHF
TRBV27 | . | CASSPMLTYRDRGRGEQFF